This T cell receptor beta chain was found in a study of CD8+ T cells in alopecia areata. Study-wide results and caveats: TCR sharing across patients was less clear than in mice, possibly HLA-related. Normal skin contains resident alphabeta T cells, and these are also sequenced in scalp samples.

The CDR3 has 14 amino acids. V dropped 6 bases and J dropped 4 bases, with 13 bases sitting between them. Germline assignment: CDR1 LNHDA and CDR2 SQIVND (reference sequence). The sequencing template was cDNA reverse transcribed from extracted RNA. Generated by immunoSEQ multiplex PCR, the TCRdb table keeps only in-frame clones and is missing some. The repertoire holds 190,000 or so clones, with under 60% as singletons. The sample's treatment: oral pan-JAK inhibitor, 5-10 mg twice daily. Obtained from alopecia areata patients were lesional scalp punch biopsies along with peripheral blood. CD4+ and CD8+ T cells were sorted from PBMCs stained for CD3, CD4 and CD8. On this clone itself: Antigen: not known.

The TCR originated in a human donor with alopecia areata. The chain employs TRBV19 and TRBJ1-5; tentative D call: TRBD1 (5 bases). Sequencing used CD8+ T cells sorted from blood, obtained at week 24, from a patient treated with tofacitinib. The CDR3 protein is CASRRDWTNQPQHF. CDR3 bases: TGTGCCAGTAGGCGGGACTGGACAAATCAGCCCCAGCATTTT.